Listed below are T cell receptor beta chains from one sample, sequenced in a study of cytomegalovirus exposure and HLA in healthy donors. The assay was immunoSEQ multiplex PCR, and TCRdb's table has in-frame clones only and misses some. This sample carries some 120,000 clones, under 12% of them seen once, and the ten largest clones take approximately 4.4%. Material for sequencing was PBMCs. Source of these receptors: a woman between 18 and 29 years old in good health and CMV-seropositive. The CDR3 runs from the conserved cysteine through the conserved F or W. D genes are given only for firm matches. A row's size may be missing; if present it is once, few, many or a size class.

few	NA	TRBV6-5	TRBJ2-4	CASSGPTNIQYF	TGTGCCAGCAGTGGCCCCACAAACATTCAGTACTTC
few	NA	TRBV7-3	TRBJ1-5	CASSLEGQPQHF	TGTGCCAGCAGCTTAGAGGGTCAGCCCCAGCATTTT
NA	NA	TRBV6-1	TRBJ1-5	CASSVQGGQPQHF	TGTGCCAGCAGTGTACAGGGTGGTCAGCCCCAGCATTTT
few	NA	TRBV14	TRBJ1-2	CASSHLANYGYTF	TGTGCCAGCAGCCACTTAGCTAACTATGGCTACACCTTC
NA	NA	TRBV7-2	TRBJ2-3	CASRRRAMSDTQYF	TGTGCCAGCAGACGCCGAGCTATGTCAGATACGCAGTATTTT
NA	NA	TRBV14	TRBJ2-7	CASSLTGLKREQYF	TGTGCCAGCTCCCTGACAGGACTTAAACGGGAGCAGTACTTC
NA	TRBD1	TRBV29-1	TRBJ2-7	CSCRDRGFYEQYF	TGCAGCTGTCGGGACAGGGGGTTTTACGAGCAGTACTTC
few	TRBD2	TRBV25-1	TRBJ2-1	CASSETRTSAELYEQFF	TGTGCCAGCAGTGAAACCCGGACTAGCGCAGAACTTTATGAGCAGTTCTTC
many	NA	TRBV2	TRBJ2-1	CASGTDSEYNEQFF	TGTGCCAGCGGGACGGACAGCGAATACAATGAGCAGTTCTTC
few	NA	TRBV20-1	TRBJ1-2	CSAQGNYGYTF	TGCAGTGCTCAGGGCAACTATGGCTACACCTTC
many	NA	TRBV29-1	TRBJ2-7	CSATSELNYEQYF	TGCAGCGCAACGTCGGAGCTAAACTACGAGCAGTACTTC
NA	TRBD2	TRBV5-1	TRBJ2-2	CASSVKPGLAGYGLRELFF	TGCGCCAGCAGCGTAAAACCGGGACTAGCGGGTTACGGCCTGAGGGAGCTGTTTTTT
NA	NA	TRBV6-6	TRBJ1-1	CASSYFGDTEAFF	TGTGCCAGCAGTTACTTCGGGGACACTGAAGCTTTCTTT
few	TRBD1	TRBV15	TRBJ1-1	CATSARQGAGTEAFF	TGTGCCACCAGCGCCAGACAGGGGGCTGGGACTGAAGCTTTCTTT
NA	NA	TRBV19	TRBJ2-7	CASSMTSDRQYEQYF	TGTGCCAGTAGTATGACTAGTGACCGACAGTACGAGCAGTACTTC
few	NA	TRBV28	TRBJ1-2	CASSSTVDYGYTF	TGTGCCAGCAGTTCAACAGTGGACTATGGCTACACCTTC
few	NA	TRBV5-4	TRBJ1-2	CASSLVGGLGYTF	TGTGCCAGCAGCTTGGTGGGGGGGCTGGGCTACACCTTC
NA	TRBD2	TRBV11-2	TRBJ2-1	CASSFVAGPSYNEQFF	TGTGCCAGCAGCTTTGTAGCGGGACCGTCCTACAATGAGCAGTTCTTC
NA	NA	TRBV9	TRBJ1-1	CASSPGAYLNTEAFF	TGTGCCAGCAGCCCAGGGGCTTACTTGAACACTGAAGCTTTCTTT
NA	TRBD2	TRBV4-2	TRBJ2-3	CASSQERLAGGDTQYF	TGTGCCAGCAGCCAAGAACGACTAGCGGGAGGAGATACGCAGTATTTT
few	TRBD2	TRBV6-5	TRBJ2-7	CASSLGTSGVYEQYF	TGTGCCAGCAGCCTCGGGACTAGCGGGGTTTACGAGCAGTACTTC
NA	NA	TRBV7-9	TRBJ1-2	CASSLGGGREDGYTF	TGTGCCAGCAGCTTAGGGGGGGGAAGAGAGGATGGCTACACCTTC
NA	TRBD1	TRBV19	TRBJ1-3	CASSDRVGNTIYF	TGTGCCAGTAGCGACAGGGTCGGAAACACCATATATTTT
NA	NA	TRBV11-2	TRBJ2-5	CASSSSGAETQYF	TGTGCCAGCAGCTCGTCAGGGGCGGAGACCCAGTACTTC
NA	NA	TRBV27	TRBJ1-1	CASTTGGAVNTEAFF	TGTGCCAGCACCACCGGGGGGGCCGTGAACACTGAAGCTTTCTTT
few	NA	TRBV7-9	TRBJ1-1	CASSLHGGRPEAFF	TGTGCCAGCAGCTTACACGGCGGGCGCCCTGAAGCTTTCTTT
NA	NA	TRBV5-1	TRBJ1-4	CASSFNSPNEKLFF	TGCGCCAGCAGCTTCAACAGCCCTAATGAAAAACTGTTTTTT
few	TRBD2	TRBV4-2	TRBJ2-3	CASSQALAGGGTDTQYF	TGTGCCAGCAGCCAGGCACTAGCGGGAGGTGGCACAGATACGCAGTATTTT
NA	NA	TRBV5-5	TRBJ1-1	CASRPGGLMNTEAFF	TGTGCCAGCAGACCCGGCGGACTGATGAACACTGAAGCTTTCTTT
few	NA	TRBV7-7	TRBJ1-5	CASSSGRDQPQHF	TGTGCTAGCAGCTCTGGGCGAGATCAGCCCCAGCATTTT
NA	NA	TRBV27	TRBJ2-2	CASSFRLTSNTGELFF	TGTGCCAGCAGTTTCCGACTAACTTCAAACACCGGGGAGCTGTTTTTT
NA	NA	TRBV25-1	TRBJ2-1	CASSEHGGTDEQFF	TGTGCCAGCAGTGAGCATGGCGGGACGGATGAGCAGTTCTTC
few	NA	TRBV7-9	TRBJ1-1	CASSSTLNTEAFF	TGTGCCAGCAGCTCAACTTTGAACACTGAAGCTTTCTTT
few	NA	TRBV7-2	TRBJ1-1	CASTVQTSNTEAFF	TGTGCCAGCACCGTCCAGACTTCGAACACTGAAGCTTTCTTT
few	NA	TRBV5-4	TRBJ2-7	CASSELLGGEQYF	TGTGCCAGCAGTGAACTCCTAGGAGGCGAGCAGTACTTC